This entry is about one T cell receptor beta chain. Its cognate antigen has yet to be identified. It has no much larger one-base neighbor in the sample; base qualities were not kept. The donors belonged to the validation cohort of around 110 subjects, which was separate from the roughly 680-subject first cohort. This record comes from a study of cytomegalovirus exposure and HLA in healthy donors (dated by TCRdb to about 2017). The study in broad terms: According to a later analysis, one platform produced both the approximately 110 validation repertoires and the roughly 640 repertoires of the first cohort. The study was designed to test whether signatures of past pathogen exposure could be identified by cataloging public T cell receptors. Along with the roughly 670-subject first cohort, a separate validation cohort of around 110 different subjects was used. To predict cytomegalovirus infection status, the study combined high-throughput TCR immunosequencing, statistical association of individual TCRs with disease status, and machine learning.

The study at large found these results: Most TCR sequences were observed very rarely across donors, whereas some public TCRs were present in many individuals. A later analysis lacked HLA typing for the validation cohort, so it scored co-occurrence in that cohort across all 120 repertoires. A later analysis found that TCRs clustered in the first cohort also tended to co-occur in the roughly 110 validation repertoires, with 94% of cluster scores above 0. A few of the identified cytomegalovirus-associated TCR beta chains were confirmed in vitro to be specific for cytomegalovirus antigens. The classifier was reported to diagnose cytomegalovirus status with high specificity and sensitivity in both the original and validation cohorts. According to the authors, the approach could potentially be generalized to other disease states and immunological phenotypes. The study gave a list of about 160 TCR beta chains associated with cytomegalovirus.

Libraries were prepared through the immunoSEQ multiplex PCR assay. Processing in the source paper ran as follows. A statistical classification framework was built to diagnose cytomegalovirus status from the catalog of TCR beta chain sequences. TCRdb holds this immuneACCESS table with in-frame rearrangements only. Some clones are missing; in checked studies, unresolved V genes explain under half, and the rest has no known cause. The V and J calls and clone size were taken over from that table, and D and trimming were inferred from the DNA. Within this sample are roughly 130,000 clones, with just under 90% of them counted one time only. The ten largest account for 5.5% to 7% of the sample. From the germline V gene, CDR1 is MDHEN and CDR2 is SYDVKM. V is shortened by 6 bases, J by 4 bases, and the region joining them spans 13 bases. The CDR3 covers 14 residues, taking in both the cysteine and the phenylalanine. Only CDR3 DNA remains: 42 bases, in frame from the first base.

The V and J segments used are TRBV28 and TRBJ1-5, with a tentative D gene TRBD1 over 6 matching bases. This receptor was taken from a woman aged 30 to 39 in good health and CMV-seropositive. The sequenced sample consisted of PBMCs. The DNA sequence follows: TGTGCCAGCAGCTTAGGGGGGAGGAATCAGCCCCAGCATTTT. This yields the protein CASSLGGRNQPQHF.